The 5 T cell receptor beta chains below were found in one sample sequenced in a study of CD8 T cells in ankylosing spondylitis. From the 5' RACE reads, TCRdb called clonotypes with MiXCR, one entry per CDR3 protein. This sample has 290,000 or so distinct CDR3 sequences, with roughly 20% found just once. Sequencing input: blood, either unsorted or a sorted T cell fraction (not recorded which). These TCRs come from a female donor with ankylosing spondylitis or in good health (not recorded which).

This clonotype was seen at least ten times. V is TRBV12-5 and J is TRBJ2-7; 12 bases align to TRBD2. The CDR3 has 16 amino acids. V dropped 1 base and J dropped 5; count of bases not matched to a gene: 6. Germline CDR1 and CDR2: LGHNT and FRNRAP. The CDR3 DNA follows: TGTGCTAGTGGTTTGGGACTAGCGGGAGTTGGAAACGAGCAGTACTTC. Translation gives CASGLGLAGVGNEQYF.

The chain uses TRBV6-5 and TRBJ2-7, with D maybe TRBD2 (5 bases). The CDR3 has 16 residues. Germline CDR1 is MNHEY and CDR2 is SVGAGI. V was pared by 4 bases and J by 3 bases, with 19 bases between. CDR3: CASSSPPGGFYYEQYF. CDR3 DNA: TGTGCCAGCAGTTCCCCGCCGGGCGGGTTCTACTACGAGCAGTACTTC.

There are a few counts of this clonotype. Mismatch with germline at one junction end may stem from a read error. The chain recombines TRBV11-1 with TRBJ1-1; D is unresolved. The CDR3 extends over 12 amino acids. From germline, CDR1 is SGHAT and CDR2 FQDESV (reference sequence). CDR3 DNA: TGTGCCAGCACCCTCCTTGGTGATGAAGCTTTTTTT. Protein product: CASTLLGDEAFF. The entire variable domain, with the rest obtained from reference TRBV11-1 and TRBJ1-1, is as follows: EAEVAQSPRYKITEKSQAVAFWCDPISGHATLYWYRQILGQGPELLVQFQDESVVDDSQLPKDRFSAERLKGVDSTLKIQPAELGDSAMYLCASTLLGDEAFFGQGTRLTVV.

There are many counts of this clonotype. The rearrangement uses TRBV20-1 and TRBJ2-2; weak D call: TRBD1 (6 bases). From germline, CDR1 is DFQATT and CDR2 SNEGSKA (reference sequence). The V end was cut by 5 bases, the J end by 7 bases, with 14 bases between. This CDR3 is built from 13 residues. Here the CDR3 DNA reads TGCAGTGCTGGTAACAGGGTTGGCGGGGAGCTGTTTTTT. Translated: CSAGNRVGGELFF.

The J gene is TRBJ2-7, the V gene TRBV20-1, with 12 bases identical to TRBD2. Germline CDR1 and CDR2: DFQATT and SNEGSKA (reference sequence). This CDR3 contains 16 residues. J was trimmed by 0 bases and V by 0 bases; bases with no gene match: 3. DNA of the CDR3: TGCAGTGCTAGAGAGGAGACTAGCGGGAGCTCCTACGAGCAGTACTTC. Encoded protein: CSAREETSGSSYEQYF.